These T cell receptor beta chains were read from a single sample in a study of cytomegalovirus exposure and HLA in healthy donors. TCRdb's copy holds only in-frame clones and misses some; the assay was immunoSEQ multiplex PCR. This sample's table reports some 120,000 clones. The sample consisted of PBMCs. All receptors come from a man aged 25-45 years in good health and CMV-seronegative. Both conserved end residues are part of each CDR3. D genes are given only for firm matches.

J,V,D,DNA,CDR3
TRBJ2-5,TRBV6-5,NA,TGTGCCAGCAGTTACTCGCTCCCGGGGAAAGAGACCCAGTACTTC,CASSYSLPGKETQYF
TRBJ2-2,TRBV9,TRBD1,TGTGCCAGCAGCTCCGGGCCAGGGGGCTTGGGGGAGCTGTTTTTT,CASSSGPGGLGELFF
TRBJ2-5,TRBV9,NA,TGTGCCAGCAGCGCAACAGGAGAGACCCAGTACTTC,CASSATGETQYF
TRBJ1-1,TRBV15,NA,TGTGCCACCAGCAGCTTCGGACATAACACTGAAGCTTTCTTT,CATSSFGHNTEAFF
TRBJ2-2,TRBV7-2,TRBD2,TGTGCCAGCAGCTCCATGACTAGCGGGGGACCCACCGGGGAGCTGTTTTTT,CASSSMTSGGPTGELFF
TRBJ2-7,TRBV5-4,TRBD2,TGTGCCAGCAGCCCCCACGCGGGGGGACAACCGTACGAGCAGTACTTC,CASSPHAGGQPYEQYF
TRBJ2-7,TRBV2,NA,TGTGCCAGCAGTGACCCAGGGAACTCCTACGAGCAGTACTTC,CASSDPGNSYEQYF
TRBJ2-7,TRBV25-1,NA,TGTGCCCGCGCTTCAGGGTTGCACTCCTACGAGCAGTACTTC,CARASGLHSYEQYF
TRBJ2-2,TRBV9,TRBD1,TGTGCCAGCAGCGTAGCTACGGATGGATGGGAGAGGGGGCTTTGGGGGGAGCTGTTTTTT,CASSVATDGWERGLWGELFF
TRBJ1-1,TRBV2,TRBD1,TGTGCCAGCACCTGGACAGGGTCCCCCACTGAAGCTTTCTTT,CASTWTGSPTEAFF
TRBJ2-1,TRBV9,NA,TGTGCCAGCAGCGCCTCCTTGGCGGGACAGATCTACAATGAGCAGTTCTTC,CASSASLAGQIYNEQFF
TRBJ1-6,TRBV5-1,TRBD1,TGCGCCAGCAGCTTGGTTGGGACAGGGGGCGGTTCACCCCTCCACTTT,CASSLVGTGGGSPLHF
TRBJ2-3,TRBV5-1,NA,TGCGCCAGCAGCTTGGAAGGGGTGGGAGATACGCAGTATTTT,CASSLEGVGDTQYF
TRBJ1-1,TRBV23-1,NA,TGCGCCAGCAGTCAATTGACAGCCCCGAACACTGAAGCTTTCTTT,CASSQLTAPNTEAFF
TRBJ2-7,TRBV7-9,TRBD1,TGTGCCAGCAGCTTAGGGACAGGAGCCTACGAGCAGTACTTC,CASSLGTGAYEQYF
TRBJ1-6,TRBV18,TRBD1,TGTGCCAGCTCACTTACCCTCACCGGGACAGAAGATTCACCCCTCCACTTT,CASSLTLTGTEDSPLHF
TRBJ2-1,TRBV11-2,TRBD2,TGTGCCAGCAGCCCCCTCTCGGCGGGGGGCTTTCAGGGTATAAATGAGCAGTTCTTC,CASSPLSAGGFQGINEQFF
TRBJ2-5,TRBV5-1,TRBD2,TGCGCCAGCAGCCAGACTAGCATCGCGGAGACCCAGTACTTC,CASSQTSIAETQYF
TRBJ1-1,TRBV5-1,NA,TGCGCCAGCAGCTTGGCACCCCTGGGAGACACTGAAGCTTTCTTT,CASSLAPLGDTEAFF
TRBJ1-2,TRBV4-3,TRBD1,TGCGCCAGCAGCCAAGTATGGGACAGGGGCGGGTTTGGCTATGGCTACACCTTC,CASSQVWDRGGFGYGYTF
TRBJ1-4,TRBV5-6,TRBD1,TGTGCCAGCAGCCTTACAGGGGCTGCAACTAACGAAAAACTGTTTTTT,CASSLTGAATNEKLFF